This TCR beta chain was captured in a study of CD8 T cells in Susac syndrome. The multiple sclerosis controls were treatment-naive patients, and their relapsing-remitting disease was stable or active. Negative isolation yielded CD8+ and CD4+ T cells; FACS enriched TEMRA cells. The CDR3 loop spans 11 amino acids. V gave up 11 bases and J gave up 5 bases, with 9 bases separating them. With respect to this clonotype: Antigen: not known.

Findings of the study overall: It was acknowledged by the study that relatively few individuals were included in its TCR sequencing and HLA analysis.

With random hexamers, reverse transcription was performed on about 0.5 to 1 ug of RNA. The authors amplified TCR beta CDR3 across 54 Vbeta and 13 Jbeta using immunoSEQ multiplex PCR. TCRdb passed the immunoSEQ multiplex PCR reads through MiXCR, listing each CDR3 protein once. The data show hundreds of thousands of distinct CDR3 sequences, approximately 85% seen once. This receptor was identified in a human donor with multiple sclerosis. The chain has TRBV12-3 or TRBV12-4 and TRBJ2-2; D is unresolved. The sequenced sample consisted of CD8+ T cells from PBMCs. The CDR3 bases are TGTGCCTCGGGTTTGACCGGGGAGCTGTTTTTT. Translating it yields CASGLTGELFF.